This T cell receptor beta chain came from a study of blood T cell repertoires in COVID-19. Study summary: COVID-19 samples, acute and convalescent, were from the United States, Italy and Spain. The cDNA or gDNA used as material had been derived from T cells, B-cell-depleted T cells, or PBMCs.

The CDR3 extends over 15 amino acids. Germline loops: CDR1 SGHNT, CDR2 YENEEA. After removal of 5 bases from V and 3 bases from J, the junction contained 4 bases not matched to a gene. It was during active infection that Seattle patients were enrolled and then longitudinally followed. Authors' data handling: Reference gene primer amplification gave estimated nucleated cell counts. Measured with immunoSEQ multiplex PCR; TCRdb has only the in-frame clones, and not every one. V and J calls and clone size come straight from that table; D and trimming were deduced from the DNA. The table lists 10,000 to 15,000 clones, 65% to 80% of them singletons.

This receptor was identified in a man in his 60s with COVID-19, enrolled during active disease. Sequenced: peripheral blood. This rearrangement joins TRBV11-3 to TRBJ1-1; 12 nucleotides match TRBD1. CDR3 loop: CASSGGTGGYTEAFF. CDR3 in DNA: TGTGCCAGCAGCGGTGGGACAGGGGGCTACACTGAAGCTTTCTTT.